The 9 T cell receptor beta chains presented below share a single source sample, sequenced in a study of PD-L1 blockade in urothelial cancer. Documented time point: peripheral blood 6 weeks after treatment start. Method: immunoSEQ multiplex PCR; TCRdb's copy keeps in-frame clones and lacks some. The sample consists of fewer than 90,000 clones, approximately 89% of them appearing once. Source: PBMCs, taken around atezolizumab (anti-PD-L1) treatment. These receptors all come from a woman older than 75 with urothelial cancer.

The chain uses TRBV19 and TRBJ1-1; D unresolved. CDR3 length: 14 residues. Deletions cut 5 bases from V and 1 base from J, with 11 bases between. The V gene's germline CDR1 is LNHDA and CDR2 SQIVND (reference sequence). DNA for the CDR3: TGTGCCAGTAGTCGCTGGGCTGGGAACACTGAAGCTTTCTTT. This sequence encodes CASSRWAGNTEAFF.

This clone was counted once. The V call is TRBV19, the J call TRBJ2-1; TRBD2 aligns across 13 bases. Germline lookup yields CDR1 LNHDA and CDR2 SQIVND (reference sequence). The CDR3 consists of 16 residues. V trimming: 5 bases; J trimming: 7 bases; junction bases outside the gene matches: 8. The CDR3 DNA reads TGTGCCAGTAGTCCTAGGACTAGCGGGGGAAAGAATGAGCAGTTCTTC. Translating gives CASSPRTSGGKNEQFF.

The rearrangement links TRBV7-7 to TRBJ2-2; 8 nucleotides line up with TRBD2. V lost 8 bases, J lost 13 bases, and 24 bases stayed unmatched. Germline loops: CDR1 SSHAT, CDR2 FNYEAQ (reference sequence). CDR3 length: 17 residues. The CDR3, as DNA: TGTGCCAGCGGGGCGTTTGTGGGACTAGACGTCGGGCGGACGCTGTTTTTT. The encoded protein is CASGAFVGLDVGRTLFF.

V usage is TRBV2 and J usage is TRBJ1-4, with a weak D call TRBD1 (6 bases). The V gene lost 6 bases and the J gene lost 5 bases, with 16 bases spanning the gap. Looked up from germline, CDR1 is SNHLY and CDR2 is FYNNEI. This CDR3 is built from 15 residues. CDR3 in amino acids: CASRGAGTPNEKLFF. The CDR3 bases are TGTGCCAGCAGGGGGGCCGGGACACCAAATGAAAAACTGTTTTTT.

The chain links TRBV7-9 to TRBJ1-1; possible D gene TRBD1, 5 bases. In germline, CDR1 is SEHNR, CDR2 FQNEAQ (reference sequence). Trimming left V 6 bases short and J 1 base short, with 9 bases between. The CDR3 has 13 amino acids. For the CDR3, the DNA is TGTGCCAGCAGAAAGGACAAGAACACTGAAGCTTTCTTT. This translates into CASRKDKNTEAFF.

The J gene is TRBJ1-3, the V gene TRBV5-4; no clear D. The CDR3 is 14 amino acids. Germline V gene data show CDR1 as SGHNT and CDR2 as YYREEE (reference sequence). The V end was cut by 0 bases, the J end by 0 bases, with 4 bases between. CDR3 in amino acids: CASSLDHSGNTIYF. For the CDR3, the DNA is TGTGCCAGCAGCTTGGATCACTCTGGAAACACCATATATTTT.

The chain is built from TRBV9 and TRBJ2-7; 8 bases are shared with TRBD1. This CDR3 spans 16 amino acids. Germline-derived CDR1 and CDR2 are SGDLS and YYNGEE. V was clipped by 3 bases and J by 5 bases; unmatched bases: 13. The CDR3 nucleotides are TGTGCCAGCAGCGCCGAACTGACAGGGGCCGGCAACGAGCAGTACTTC. Translation: CASSAELTGAGNEQYF.

V and J are TRBV27 and TRBJ2-7; 10 bases align to TRBD2. The V gene end was trimmed by 6 bases and the J gene end by 4 bases; junction bases not matched to a gene: 6. The CDR3 runs 14 residues. Germline CDR1 MNHEY, CDR2 SMNVEV (reference sequence). CDR3 in amino acids: CASSQREGRYEQYF. CDR3 nucleotides: TGTGCCAGCAGCCAGCGGGAGGGCCGGTACGAGCAGTACTTC.

The gene calls are TRBV6-1 and TRBJ1-2, with D hard to call. Germline V gives CDR1 MNHNS, CDR2 SASEGT. V was shortened by 4 bases and J by 7 bases, with 19 bases between the two germline ends. The CDR3 extends over 15 amino acids. As DNA, the CDR3 is TGTGCCAGCAGTGGTTGGGCTGTAGGCGATGGTGGCTACACCTTC. The encoded protein is CASSGWAVGDGGYTF.